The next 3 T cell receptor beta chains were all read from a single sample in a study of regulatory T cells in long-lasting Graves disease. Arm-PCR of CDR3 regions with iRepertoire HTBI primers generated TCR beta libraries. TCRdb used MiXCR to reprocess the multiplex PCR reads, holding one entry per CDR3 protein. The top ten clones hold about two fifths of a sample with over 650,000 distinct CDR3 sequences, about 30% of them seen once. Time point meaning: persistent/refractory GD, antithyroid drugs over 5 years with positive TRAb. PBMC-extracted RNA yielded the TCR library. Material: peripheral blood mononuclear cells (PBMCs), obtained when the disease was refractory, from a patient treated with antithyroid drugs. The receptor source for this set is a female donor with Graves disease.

This chain's CDR3 is CASSFAGQGSNTIYF. The CDR3 DNA sequence: TGTGCCAGCAGTTTCGCGGGACAGGGAAGTAACACCATATATTTT. The genes are TRBV28 and TRBJ1-3, with 9 bases that match TRBD1. Germline CDR1 and CDR2: MDHEN and SYDVKM. V dropped 3 bases and J dropped 7; count of bases not matched to a gene: 7. The CDR3 has 15 amino acids.

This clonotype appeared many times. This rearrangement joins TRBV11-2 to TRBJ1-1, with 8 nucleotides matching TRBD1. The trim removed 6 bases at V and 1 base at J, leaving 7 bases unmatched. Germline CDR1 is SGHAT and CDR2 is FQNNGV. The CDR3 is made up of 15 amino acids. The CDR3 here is CASSSSGTGNTEAFF. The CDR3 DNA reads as TGTGCCAGCAGTTCCTCCGGGACAGGGAACACTGAAGCTTTCTTT. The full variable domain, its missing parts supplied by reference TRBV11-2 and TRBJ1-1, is EAGVAQSPRYKIIEKRQSVAFWCNPISGHATLYWYQQILGQGPKLLIQFQNNGVVDDSQLPKDRFSAERLKGVDSTLKIQPAKLEDSAVYLCASSSSGTGNTEAFFGQGTRLTVV.

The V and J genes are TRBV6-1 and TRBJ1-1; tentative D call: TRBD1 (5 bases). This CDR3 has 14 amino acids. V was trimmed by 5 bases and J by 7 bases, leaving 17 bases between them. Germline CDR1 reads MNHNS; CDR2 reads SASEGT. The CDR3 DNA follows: TGTGCCAGCAGTCTCCTAGGAGGGCAGGGTGAAGCTTTCTTT. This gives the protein CASSLLGGQGEAFF.